Here is one T cell receptor beta chain with its context. The protocol was immunoSEQ multiplex PCR, while the TCRdb copy is restricted to in-frame clones and leaves out a portion. The data hold 15,000 to 20,000 clones, with about 88% observed a single time. The CDR3 length is 13 residues. The ends lost 6 bases at V and 5 bases at J; junction bases unmatched: 0. Germline-derived CDR1 and CDR2 are SGHTA and FQGNSA. This sample is part of a study of control samples from healthy donors and cancer patients. Sequenced input: PBMCs. The receptor was derived from a woman in her sixties or seventies with head and neck cancer. The chain carries TRBV7-2 and TRBJ2-1, with 11 bases aligning to TRBD2. The CDR3 nucleotides are TGTGCCAGCAGGACTAGCGGGGACAATGAGCAGTTCTTC. Amino acids: CASRTSGDNEQFF.